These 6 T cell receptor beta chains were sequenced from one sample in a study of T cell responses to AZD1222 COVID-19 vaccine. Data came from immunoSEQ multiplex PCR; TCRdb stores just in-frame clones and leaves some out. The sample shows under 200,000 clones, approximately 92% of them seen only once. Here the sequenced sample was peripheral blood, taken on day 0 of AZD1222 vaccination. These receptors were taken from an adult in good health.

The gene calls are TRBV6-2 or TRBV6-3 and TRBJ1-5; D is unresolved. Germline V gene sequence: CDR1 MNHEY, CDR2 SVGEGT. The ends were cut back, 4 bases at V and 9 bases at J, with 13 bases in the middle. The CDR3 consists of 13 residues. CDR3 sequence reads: CASSWRQDRPQHF. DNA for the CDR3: TGTGCCAGCAGTTGGCGTCAGGATAGGCCCCAGCATTTT.

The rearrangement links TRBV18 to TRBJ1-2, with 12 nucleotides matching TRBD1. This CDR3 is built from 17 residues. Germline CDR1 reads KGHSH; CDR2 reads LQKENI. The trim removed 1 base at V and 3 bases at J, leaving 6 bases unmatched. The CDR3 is CASSPQSGTGGYYGYTF. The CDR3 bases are TGTGCCAGCTCACCACAGTCCGGGACAGGGGGCTACTATGGCTACACCTTC.

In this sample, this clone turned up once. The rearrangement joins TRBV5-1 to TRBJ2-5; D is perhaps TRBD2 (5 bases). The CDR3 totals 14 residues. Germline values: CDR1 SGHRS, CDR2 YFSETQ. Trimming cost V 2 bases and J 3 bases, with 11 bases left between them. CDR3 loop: CASSFPGVKETQYF. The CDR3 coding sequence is TGCGCCAGCAGCTTTCCCGGGGTTAAAGAGACCCAGTACTTC.

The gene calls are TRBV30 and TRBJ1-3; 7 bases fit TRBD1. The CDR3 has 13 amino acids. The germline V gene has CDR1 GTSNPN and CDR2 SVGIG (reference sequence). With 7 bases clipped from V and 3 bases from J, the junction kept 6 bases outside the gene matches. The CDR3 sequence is CAFSRQGGNTIYF. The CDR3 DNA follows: TGTGCCTTTAGCAGACAGGGTGGAAACACCATATATTTT.

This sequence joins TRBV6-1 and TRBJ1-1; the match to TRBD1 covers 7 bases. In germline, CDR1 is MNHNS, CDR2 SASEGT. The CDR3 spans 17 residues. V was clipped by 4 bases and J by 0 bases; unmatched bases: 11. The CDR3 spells CASSGRTGGLMNTEAFF. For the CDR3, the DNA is TGTGCCAGCAGTGGTCGGACAGGAGGCCTTATGAACACTGAAGCTTTCTTT.

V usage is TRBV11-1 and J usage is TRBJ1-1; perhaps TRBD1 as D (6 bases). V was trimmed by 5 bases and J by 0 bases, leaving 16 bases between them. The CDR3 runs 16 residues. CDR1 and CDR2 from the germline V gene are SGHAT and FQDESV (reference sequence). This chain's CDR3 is CASSPRGGDMNTEAFF. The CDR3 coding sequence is TGTGCCAGCAGCCCCAGAGGGGGGGATATGAACACTGAAGCTTTCTTT.